A selection of T cell receptor beta chains follows, all from one sample in a study of T cells in Graves' hyperthyroidism and ophthalmopathy. A single record per CDR3 protein comes from TCRdb applying MiXCR to the multiplex PCR reads. The table has roughly 500,000 distinct CDR3 sequences, approximately 25% seen once. The source material was blood. These TCRs come from a woman in her twenties or thirties with Graves' ophthalmopathy. The CDR3 runs from the conserved cysteine through the conserved F or W. The order of the fields is V gene, J gene, D gene, clone size, CDR3 protein, CDR3 DNA. The D gene is left open where the match is weak. The size of a clone is reported for some rows only, either as once, few or many, or as a class for expanded clones.

v_gene: TRBV9
j_gene: TRBJ2-7
d_gene: -
abundance: many
CDR3aa: CASSVDGGVIYEQYF
CDR3nt: TGTGCCAGCAGCGTAGATGGCGGGGTAATCTACGAGCAGTACTTC

v_gene: TRBV19
j_gene: TRBJ2-3
d_gene: TRBD2
abundance: many
CDR3aa: CASNLGLAGEDTQYF
CDR3nt: TGTGCCAGTAATCTTGGACTAGCGGGGGAGGATACGCAGTATTTT

v_gene: TRBV20-1
j_gene: TRBJ1-5
d_gene: -
abundance: many
CDR3aa: CSAPYPDSNQPQHF
CDR3nt: TGCAGTGCTCCATACCCTGATAGCAATCAGCCCCAGCATTTT

v_gene: TRBV28
j_gene: TRBJ1-1
d_gene: TRBD1
abundance: few
CDR3aa: CASSPRLLLSDRDHLEAFF
CDR3nt: TGTGCCAGCAGCCCCCGTCTTCTCTTGTCCGACAGGGACCATCTTGAAGCTTTCTTT

v_gene: TRBV6-1
j_gene: TRBJ1-1
d_gene: TRBD1
abundance: -
CDR3aa: CASTLDRENTEAFF
CDR3nt: TGTGCCAGCACCTTGGACAGGGAGAACACTGAAGCTTTCTTT

v_gene: TRBV2
j_gene: TRBJ2-2
d_gene: TRBD1
abundance: many
CDR3aa: CASRLRDRATGELFF
CDR3nt: TGTGCCAGCAGACTCCGGGACAGGGCTACCGGGGAGCTGTTTTTT

v_gene: TRBV12-3/TRBV12-4
j_gene: TRBJ1-2
d_gene: TRBD1
abundance: many
CDR3aa: CASSGQGTAGYTF
CDR3nt: TGTGCCAGCAGTGGACAGGGAACTGCTGGCTACACCTTC

v_gene: TRBV29-1
j_gene: TRBJ2-5
d_gene: TRBD1
abundance: many
CDR3aa: CSVPGQAQETQYF
CDR3nt: TGCAGCGTACCCGGACAGGCCCAAGAGACCCAGTACTTC

v_gene: TRBV6-5
j_gene: TRBJ1-1
d_gene: -
abundance: many
CDR3aa: CASSYRDGNTEAFF
CDR3nt: TGTGCCAGCAGTTACCGGGACGGAAACACTGAAGCTTTCTTT

v_gene: TRBV5-6
j_gene: TRBJ2-5
d_gene: -
abundance: few
CDR3aa: CASSPLLGETQYF
CDR3nt: TGTGCCAGCAGCCCCCTCCTGGGGGAGACCCAGTACTTC

v_gene: TRBV6-5
j_gene: TRBJ1-1
d_gene: -
abundance: many
CDR3aa: CASSYFGVNTEAFF
CDR3nt: TGTGCCAGCAGTTACTTCGGTGTGAACACTGAAGCTTTCTTT

v_gene: TRBV6-1
j_gene: TRBJ1-3
d_gene: -
abundance: few
CDR3aa: CASSEEGWDTIYF
CDR3nt: TGTGCCAGCAGTGAAGAGGGATGGGACACCATATATTTT

v_gene: TRBV6-1
j_gene: TRBJ1-1
d_gene: -
abundance: many
CDR3aa: CASTRGANTEAFF
CDR3nt: TGTGCCAGCACCCGAGGGGCGAACACTGAAGCTTTCTTT

v_gene: TRBV12-3/TRBV12-4
j_gene: TRBJ1-1
d_gene: TRBD1
abundance: many
CDR3aa: CATQDRGVRTEAFF
CDR3nt: TGTGCCACCCAGGACAGGGGGGTGAGAACTGAAGCTTTCTTT

v_gene: TRBV3-1
j_gene: TRBJ1-2
d_gene: TRBD1
abundance: few
CDR3aa: CASSLASLGQGDGYTF
CDR3nt: TGTGCCAGCAGCCTAGCCAGTCTTGGACAGGGCGATGGCTACACCTTC